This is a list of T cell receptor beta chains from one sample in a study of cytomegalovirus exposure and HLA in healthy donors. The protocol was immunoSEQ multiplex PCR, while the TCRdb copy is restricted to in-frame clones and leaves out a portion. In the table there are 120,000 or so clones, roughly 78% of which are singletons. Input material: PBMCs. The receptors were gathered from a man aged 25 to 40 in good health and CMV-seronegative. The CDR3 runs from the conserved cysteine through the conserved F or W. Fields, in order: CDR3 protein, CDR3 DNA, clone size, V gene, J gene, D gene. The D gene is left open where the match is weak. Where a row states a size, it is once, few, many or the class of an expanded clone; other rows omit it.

CASSTSHSQKAGYFYQPQHF	TGTGCCAGCAGCACATCACACTCACAAAAGGCGGGGTATTTCTATCAGCCCCAGCATTTT	few	TRBV21-1	TRBJ1-5	NA
CARDWAPRTQYF	TGTGCCAGGGACTGGGCCCCACGAACCCAGTACTTC	NA	TRBV19	TRBJ2-5	NA
CASRATTFSYNEQFF	TGCGCCAGCAGAGCAACGACTTTCTCCTACAATGAGCAGTTCTTC	NA	TRBV4-1	TRBJ2-1	NA
CASSLGVPGLGYTF	TGTGCCAGCAGCTTAGGCGTCCCAGGGTTGGGCTACACCTTC	NA	TRBV5-4	TRBJ1-2	NA
CASSLDNRGHGYTF	TGCGCCAGCAGCCTCGATAACAGGGGGCATGGCTACACCTTC	NA	TRBV5-1	TRBJ1-2	TRBD1
CASSPLSGKIDEQYF	TGTGCCAGCAGCCCGCTGTCCGGGAAGATCGACGAGCAGTACTTC	NA	TRBV5-4	TRBJ2-7	NA
CAWIRVRGGNTEAFF	TGTGCCTGGATCAGGGTAAGGGGAGGGAACACTGAAGCTTTCTTT	NA	TRBV30	TRBJ1-1	NA
CASSDSTQEAQYF	TGTGCCAGCAGCGACTCGACCCAAGAGGCCCAGTACTTC	NA	TRBV5-4	TRBJ2-5	NA
CASSEQGVGNTEAFF	TGCGCCAGCAGCGAACAGGGGGTGGGGAACACTGAAGCTTTCTTT	once	TRBV4-1	TRBJ1-1	TRBD1
CSVGERYNEQFF	TGCAGCGTTGGTGAGCGGTACAATGAGCAGTTCTTC	NA	TRBV29-1	TRBJ2-1	NA
CASSYGGTGSSYEQYF	TGTGCCAGCAGTTACGGAGGGACAGGGAGCTCCTACGAGCAGTACTTC	NA	TRBV6-5	TRBJ2-7	TRBD1
CATSRGYEQYF	TGTGCCACCAGCAGAGGATACGAGCAGTACTTC	NA	TRBV15	TRBJ2-7	NA
CASSPRDGLRGYTEAFF	TGTGCCAGCAGCCCCAGGGACGGACTCCGGGGGTACACTGAAGCTTTCTTT	NA	TRBV7-9	TRBJ1-1	NA
CASRISGQGYEQYF	TGTGCCAGCAGAATATCGGGACAGGGCTACGAGCAGTACTTC	NA	TRBV6-1	TRBJ2-7	TRBD1
CASSEGQGKQETQYF	TGTGCCAGCAGTGAAGGACAGGGCAAACAAGAGACCCAGTACTTC	NA	TRBV28	TRBJ2-5	TRBD1
CAISQVNEQFF	TGTGCCATCAGTCAGGTCAATGAGCAGTTCTTC	NA	TRBV10-3	TRBJ2-1	NA
CASSLPGLAGEYEQYF	TGTGCCAGCAGCTTACCGGGACTAGCGGGAGAGTACGAGCAGTACTTC	NA	TRBV11-2	TRBJ2-7	TRBD2
CSVERAGSYEQYF	TGCAGCGTTGAAAGGGCGGGCTCCTACGAGCAGTACTTC	NA	TRBV29-1	TRBJ2-7	NA
CASSFGPSLYEQYF	TGTGCCAGCAGCTTCGGTCCTAGCCTGTACGAGCAGTACTTC	NA	TRBV11-2	TRBJ2-7	NA
CASSPTSGRYEQYF	TGCGCCAGCAGCCCGACTAGCGGGAGGTACGAGCAGTACTTC	few	TRBV5-1	TRBJ2-7	TRBD2
CASSLSTDTQYF	TGCGCCAGCAGCCTTTCCACAGATACGCAGTATTTT	NA	TRBV5-1	TRBJ2-3	NA
CASSPSWQSGAEDVAKNIQYF	TGCGCCAGCAGCCCCTCCTGGCAGAGCGGAGCCGAAGACGTAGCCAAAAACATTCAGTACTTC	NA	TRBV4-3	TRBJ2-4	NA